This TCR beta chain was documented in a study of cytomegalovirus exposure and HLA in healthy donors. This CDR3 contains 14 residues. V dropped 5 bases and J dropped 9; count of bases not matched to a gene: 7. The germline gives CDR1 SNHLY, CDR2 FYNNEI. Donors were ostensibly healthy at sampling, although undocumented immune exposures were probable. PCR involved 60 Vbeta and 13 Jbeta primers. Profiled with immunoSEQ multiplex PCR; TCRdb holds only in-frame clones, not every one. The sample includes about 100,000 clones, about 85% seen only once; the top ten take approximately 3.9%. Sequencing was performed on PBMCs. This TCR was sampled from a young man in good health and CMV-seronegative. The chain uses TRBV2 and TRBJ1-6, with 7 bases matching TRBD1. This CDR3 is CASSTGTESSPLHF. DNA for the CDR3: TGTGCCAGCAGTACCGGGACAGAGTCTTCACCCCTCCACTTT.